This T cell receptor (beta chain) was observed in a study of blood T cell repertoires in COVID-19. The germline V gene encodes CDR1 MNHEY and CDR2 SMNVEV (reference sequence). V shed 1 base and J 6 bases; nucleotides not matched to a gene: 11. This CDR3 is 16 amino acids long. As processed by the authors: Estimation of nucleated cell counts relied on the amplification of reference gene primers. Assay used: immunoSEQ multiplex PCR; TCRdb lists only in-frame clones, some missing. V, J and clone size reflect that table, while D and trimming were determined from the DNA. This sample has around 60,000 clones; about four fifths occur once, and the top ten carry approximately 21%.

Specimen: peripheral blood. This sequence joins TRBV27 and TRBJ1-1, with 7 bases aligning to TRBD1. The clonotype was recovered from a young man with COVID-19, enrolled during active disease. The chain's CDR3 is CASSLYQGQFSAEAFF. In DNA, the CDR3 is TGTGCCAGCAGTTTATATCAGGGACAGTTCTCGGCTGAAGCTTTCTTT.